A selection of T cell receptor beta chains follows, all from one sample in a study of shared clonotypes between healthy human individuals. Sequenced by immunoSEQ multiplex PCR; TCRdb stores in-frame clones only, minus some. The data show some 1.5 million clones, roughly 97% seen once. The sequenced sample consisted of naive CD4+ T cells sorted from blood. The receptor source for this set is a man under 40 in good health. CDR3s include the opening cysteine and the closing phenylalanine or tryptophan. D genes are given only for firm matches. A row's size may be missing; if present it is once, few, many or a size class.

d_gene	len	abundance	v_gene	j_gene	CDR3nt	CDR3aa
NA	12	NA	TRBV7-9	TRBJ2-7	TGTGCCAGCAGCTCCCACAGCTACGAGCAGTACTTC	CASSSHSYEQYF
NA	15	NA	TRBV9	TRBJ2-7	TGTGCCAGCAGCGTAGCGGCCGGGCTTGGCTACGAGCAGTACTTC	CASSVAAGLGYEQYF
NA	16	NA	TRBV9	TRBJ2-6	TGTGCCAGCAGCGTAAGTCCGGTGTCTGGGGCCAACGTCCTGACTTTC	CASSVSPVSGANVLTF
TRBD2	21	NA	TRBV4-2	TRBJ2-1	TGTGCCAGCAGCCCTCCGTCTAGCGGGAAGGCCGGGAGCGGAGGGTACAATGAGCAGTTCTTC	CASSPPSSGKAGSGGYNEQFF
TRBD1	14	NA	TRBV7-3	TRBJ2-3	TGTGCCAGCAGAAGACAGGGGTTCACAGATACGCAGTATTTT	CASRRQGFTDTQYF
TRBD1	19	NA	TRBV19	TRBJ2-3	TGTGCCAGTAGTATGTTTGGGACCGGGACAGGGCTTAACACAGATACGCAGTATTTT	CASSMFGTGTGLNTDTQYF
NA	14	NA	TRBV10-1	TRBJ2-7	TGCGCCAGCAACCCGGGACTGAGTTCCTACGAGCAGTACTTC	CASNPGLSSYEQYF
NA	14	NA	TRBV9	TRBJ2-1	TGTGCCAGCAGCGTAGCTGCGGGTATCAATGAGCAGTTCTTC	CASSVAAGINEQFF
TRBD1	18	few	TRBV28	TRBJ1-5	TGTGCCAGCAGACCCCCGGGACAGGGGGATTTTAGGAATCAGCCCCAGCATTTT	CASRPPGQGDFRNQPQHF
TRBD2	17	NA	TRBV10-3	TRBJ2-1	TGTGCCATCAGTAGGGCTAGCGGGAGGGCCAAGGGGAATGAGCAGTTCTTC	CAISRASGRAKGNEQFF
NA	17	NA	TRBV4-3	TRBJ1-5	TGCGCCAGCAGCCCGCAAATCCTGGGGGGACGGAATCAGCCCCAGCATTTT	CASSPQILGGRNQPQHF
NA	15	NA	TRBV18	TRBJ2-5	TGTGCCAGCTCACCAAACACGGGGATCCAAGAGACCCAGTACTTC	CASSPNTGIQETQYF
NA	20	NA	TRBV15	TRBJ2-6	TGTGCCACCAGCAGAGATCCCTTTGGCGGGCTGGGCTCTGGGGCCAACGTCCTGACTTTC	CATSRDPFGGLGSGANVLTF
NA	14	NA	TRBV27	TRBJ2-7	TGTGCCAGCAGTTTCAGGGGTCCCCCCTACGAGCAGTACTTC	CASSFRGPPYEQYF
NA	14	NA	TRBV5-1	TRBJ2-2	TGCGCCAGCAGCTTGAGTCCTAACACCGGGGAGCTGTTTTTT	CASSLSPNTGELFF
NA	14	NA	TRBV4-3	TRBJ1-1	TGCGCCAGCACGCCAGGACGATTGAACACTGAAGCTTTCTTT	CASTPGRLNTEAFF
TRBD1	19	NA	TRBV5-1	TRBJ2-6	TGCGCCAGCAGCTTGAGTGGGCGGGACAGGGACTCTGGGGCCAACGTCCTGACTTTC	CASSLSGRDRDSGANVLTF
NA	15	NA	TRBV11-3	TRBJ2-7	TGTGCCAGCAGCCTCGGGGTAGGGCCGTCCTACGAGCAGTACTTC	CASSLGVGPSYEQYF
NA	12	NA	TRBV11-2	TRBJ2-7	TGTGCCAGCAGCCACCCCAGCTACGAGCAGTACTTC	CASSHPSYEQYF
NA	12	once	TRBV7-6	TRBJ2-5	TGTGCCAGCAGCTTTACTCAAGAGACCCAGTACTTC	CASSFTQETQYF
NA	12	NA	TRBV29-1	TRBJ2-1	TGCAGCGAGAGTGCAGGTACGAATGAGCAGTTCTTC	CSESAGTNEQFF
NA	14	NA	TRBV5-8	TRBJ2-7	TGTGCCAGCAGCCCCTGGACCCTTGGCGGCGAGCAGTACTTC	CASSPWTLGGEQYF
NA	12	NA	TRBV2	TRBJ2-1	TGTGCCAGCAGTGAAGGGGTGAATGAGCAGTTCTTC	CASSEGVNEQFF
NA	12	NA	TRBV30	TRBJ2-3	TGTGCCTGGAGTGTCCCCACAGATACGCAGTATTTT	CAWSVPTDTQYF
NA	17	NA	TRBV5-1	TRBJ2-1	TGCGCCAGCAGCTCACGCACGGGGTCCGTGTCCTACAATGAGCAGTTCTTC	CASSSRTGSVSYNEQFF
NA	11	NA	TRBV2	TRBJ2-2	TGTGCCAGCAGAGAGGACGGGGAGCTGTTTTTT	CASREDGELFF
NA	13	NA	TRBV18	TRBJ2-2	TGTGCCAGCTCACTTCAATCGTCCGGGGAGCTGTTTTTT	CASSLQSSGELFF
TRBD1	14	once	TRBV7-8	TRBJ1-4	TGTGCCAGCAGCCCGCCGACAGGGGTCGAAAAACTGTTTTTT	CASSPPTGVEKLFF
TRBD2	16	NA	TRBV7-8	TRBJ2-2	TGTGCCAGCAGCTTAGCTCCGGGAGGGTTCACCGGGGAGCTGTTTTTT	CASSLAPGGFTGELFF
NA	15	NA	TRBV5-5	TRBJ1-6	TGTGCCAGCAGCTTCACAGGACAGCTGAATTCACCCCTCCACTTT	CASSFTGQLNSPLHF
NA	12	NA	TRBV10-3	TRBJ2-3	TGTGCCATCAGCGAGATTACAGATACGCAGTATTTT	CAISEITDTQYF
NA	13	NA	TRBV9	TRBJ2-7	TGTGCCAGCAGCACCGGACCTATCGGCGAGCAGTACTTC	CASSTGPIGEQYF
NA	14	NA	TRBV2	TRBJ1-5	TGTGCCAGCAGTGACAGGGCAGGGTATCAGCCCCAGCATTTT	CASSDRAGYQPQHF